This TCR beta chain was documented in a study of cytomegalovirus exposure and HLA in healthy donors. The overall study: Unique TCR beta sequences numbering over 100 million came from about 179 million T cells in an earlier analysis. General observations from the study: Sequencing likely generated an artifact that appeared as a cluster of highly shared sequence variants. Fewer N-insertions than the approximately 700-donor mean were reportedly shown by an Asian-associated ancestry cluster in a later analysis.

PCR amplification relied on 60 Vbeta primers (plus 13 Jbeta primers). TCRdb's copy holds only in-frame clones and misses some; the assay was immunoSEQ multiplex PCR. Here the sample spans roughly 150,000 clones, roughly 79% being singletons. With 1 base removed from V and 1 base from J, the gap between germline ends came to 7 bases. The CDR3 is 14 residues long. Looked up from germline, CDR1 is SGHNT and CDR2 is YYREEE (reference sequence). This clone was recorded only once. Its antigen is not known. Material for sequencing was PBMCs. The chain links TRBV5-4 to TRBJ2-3; no definite D call. The source of this sequence is a male donor in good health and CMV-seronegative. The CDR3 sequence: CASSLNIGTDTQYF. The DNA for the CDR3 is TGTGCCAGCAGCTTGAACATCGGCACAGATACGCAGTATTTT.